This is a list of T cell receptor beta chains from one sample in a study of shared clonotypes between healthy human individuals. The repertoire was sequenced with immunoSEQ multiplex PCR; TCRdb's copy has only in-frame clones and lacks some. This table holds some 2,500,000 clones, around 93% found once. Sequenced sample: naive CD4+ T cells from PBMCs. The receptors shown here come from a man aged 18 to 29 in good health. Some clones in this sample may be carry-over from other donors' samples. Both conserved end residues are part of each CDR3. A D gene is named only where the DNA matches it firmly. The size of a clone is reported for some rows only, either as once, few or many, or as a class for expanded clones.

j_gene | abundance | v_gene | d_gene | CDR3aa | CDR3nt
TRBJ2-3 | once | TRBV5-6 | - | CASSSFGKSTLTDTQYF | TGTGCCAGCAGTTCGTTCGGCAAAAGCACTCTCACAGATACGCAGTATTTT
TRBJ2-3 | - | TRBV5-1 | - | CASSLVKRSTDTQYF | TGCGCCAGCAGCTTGGTGAAGCGGAGCACAGATACGCAGTATTTT
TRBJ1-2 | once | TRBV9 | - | CASSSVSIPEGYTF | TGTGCCAGCAGCTCCGTTTCAATACCGGAAGGCTACACCTTC
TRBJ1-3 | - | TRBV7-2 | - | CASSSRVGNTIYF | TGTGCCAGCAGCTCCAGGGTGGGAAACACCATATATTTT
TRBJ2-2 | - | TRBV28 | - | CASVGGQNTGELFF | TGTGCCAGCGTTGGGGGCCAGAACACCGGGGAGCTGTTTTTT
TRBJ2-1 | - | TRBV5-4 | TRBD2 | CASSLGLAGVYNEQFF | TGTGCCAGCAGCTTGGGGCTAGCGGGTGTCTACAATGAGCAGTTCTTC
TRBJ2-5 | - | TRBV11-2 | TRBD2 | CASRRNLAGAETQYF | TGTGCCAGCAGACGTAACCTAGCGGGAGCGGAGACCCAGTACTTC
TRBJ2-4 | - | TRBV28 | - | CASSSPKNIQYF | TGTGCCAGCAGTTCCCCAAAAAACATTCAGTACTTC
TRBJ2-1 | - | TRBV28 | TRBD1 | CASETTGGEQFF | TGTGCCAGCGAAACGACAGGGGGAGAGCAGTTCTTC
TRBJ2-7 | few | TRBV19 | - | CASSRLGSSSYEQYF | TGTGCCAGTAGTCGCCTCGGCTCGAGCTCCTACGAGCAGTACTTC
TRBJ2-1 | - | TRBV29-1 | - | CSVTGTSYNEQFF | TGCAGCGTCACCGGGACCTCATACAATGAGCAGTTCTTC
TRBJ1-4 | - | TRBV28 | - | CASSRRYATNEKLFF | TGTGCCAGCAGTAGACGCTATGCAACTAATGAAAAACTGTTTTTT
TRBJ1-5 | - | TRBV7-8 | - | CASSLEDNSNQPQHF | TGTGCCAGCAGCTTAGAGGACAATAGCAATCAGCCCCAGCATTTT
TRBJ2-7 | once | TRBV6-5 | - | CASSIDRTSLYEQYF | TGTGCCAGCAGTATCGACAGGACTTCCCTCTACGAGCAGTACTTC
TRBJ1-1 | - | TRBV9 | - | CASSVGQGFMNTEAFF | TGTGCCAGCAGCGTAGGGCAGGGATTTATGAACACTGAAGCTTTCTTT
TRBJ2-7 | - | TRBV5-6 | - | CASSLGLASYEQYF | TGTGCCAGCAGCTTGGGGCTAGCATCCTACGAGCAGTACTTC
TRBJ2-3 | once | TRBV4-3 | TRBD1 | CASSQQYRTGGTDTQYF | TGCGCCAGCAGCCAACAGTATCGTACAGGGGGCACAGATACGCAGTATTTT
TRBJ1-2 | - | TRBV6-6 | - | CASSAFGYTF | TGTGCCAGCAGTGCGTTTGGCTACACCTTC
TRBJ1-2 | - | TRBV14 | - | CASSQDPHDNGYTF | TGTGCCAGCAGCCAAGATCCCCATGACAATGGCTACACCTTC
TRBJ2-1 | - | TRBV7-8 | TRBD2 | CASSLARRGRASHEQFF | TGTGCCAGCAGCTTAGCGCGTCGCGGGAGGGCCTCCCATGAGCAGTTCTTC
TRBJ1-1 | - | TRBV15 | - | CATSEGNTEAFF | TGTGCCACCAGCGAAGGGAACACTGAAGCTTTCTTT
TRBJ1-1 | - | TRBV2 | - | CASRFGANEAFF | TGTGCCAGCAGGTTCGGGGCTAATGAAGCTTTCTTT
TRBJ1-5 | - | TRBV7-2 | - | CASSARNQPQHF | TGTGCCAGCAGCGCTCGCAATCAGCCCCAGCATTTT
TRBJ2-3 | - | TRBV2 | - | CASRGSDTQYF | TGTGCCAGCAGGGGGTCAGATACGCAGTATTTT
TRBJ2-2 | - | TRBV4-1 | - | CASSPRQGVGTETGELFF | TGCGCCAGCAGCCCGAGGCAGGGTGTGGGGACTGAAACCGGGGAGCTGTTTTTT
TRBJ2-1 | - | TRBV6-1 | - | CASSDALSRDVYNEQFF | TGTGCCAGCAGTGATGCCCTCTCGCGGGACGTTTACAATGAGCAGTTCTTC
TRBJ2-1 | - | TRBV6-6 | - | CASSPSKVYNEQFF | TGTGCCAGCAGTCCTTCAAAAGTTTACAATGAGCAGTTCTTC
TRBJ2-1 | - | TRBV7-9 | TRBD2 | CASSLGSGSPNSYNEQFF | TGTGCCAGCAGCTTAGGTAGCGGGAGTCCAAACTCCTACAATGAGCAGTTCTTC
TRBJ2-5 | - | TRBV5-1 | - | CASSLGFQGGETQYF | TGCGCCAGCAGCTTGGGGTTCCAGGGAGGAGAGACCCAGTACTTC
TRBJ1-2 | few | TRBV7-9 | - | CASSFGLRSYGYTF | TGTGCCAGCAGCTTCGGTCTCAGATCCTATGGCTACACCTTC
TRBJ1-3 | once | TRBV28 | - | CASSSPGGGNTIYF | TGTGCCAGCAGTTCCCCCGGAGGGGGAAACACCATATATTTT
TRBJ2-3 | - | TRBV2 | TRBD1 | CASTTGTGGTDTQYF | TGTGCCAGCACAACCGGGACAGGGGGCACAGATACGCAGTATTTT
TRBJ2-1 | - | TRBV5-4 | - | CASSLGSSYNEQFF | TGTGCCAGCAGCTTGGGGAGCTCCTACAATGAGCAGTTCTTC
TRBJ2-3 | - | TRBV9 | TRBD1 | CASSVGGTGYTDTQYF | TGTGCCAGCAGCGTAGGGGGGACAGGTTACACAGATACGCAGTATTTT
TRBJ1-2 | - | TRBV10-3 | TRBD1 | CAISDPGQGVGYTF | TGTGCCATCAGTGATCCGGGACAGGGGGTCGGATACACCTTC
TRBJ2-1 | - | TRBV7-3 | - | CASSTPGVSYNEQFF | TGTGCCAGCAGCACCCCAGGGGTATCCTACAATGAGCAGTTCTTC
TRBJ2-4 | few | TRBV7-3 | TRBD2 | CASSLGGSIQYF | TGTGCCAGCAGCTTAGGCGGGAGCATTCAGTACTTC
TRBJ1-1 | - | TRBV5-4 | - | CASSLAFPVATEAFF | TGTGCCAGCAGCTTGGCATTCCCGGTGGCTACTGAAGCTTTCTTT
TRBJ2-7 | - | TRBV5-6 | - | CASSAHRGATFEQYF | TGTGCCAGCAGCGCTCACCGGGGGGCTACATTCGAGCAGTACTTC
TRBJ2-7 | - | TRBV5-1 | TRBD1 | CASSSFGQGTYEQYF | TGCGCCAGCAGCTCCTTTGGACAGGGAACCTACGAGCAGTACTTC
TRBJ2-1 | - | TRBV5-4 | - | CASSLSQGSYNEQFF | TGTGCCAGCAGCTTGTCCCAGGGGTCCTACAATGAGCAGTTCTTC
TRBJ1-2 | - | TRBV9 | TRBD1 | CASSVTPRTGGDGYTF | TGTGCCAGCAGCGTGACCCCCAGGACAGGGGGCGATGGCTACACCTTC
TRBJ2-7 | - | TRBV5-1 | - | CASSLDGRRVDEQYF | TGCGCCAGCAGCTTGGATGGGCGACGGGTGGACGAGCAGTACTTC
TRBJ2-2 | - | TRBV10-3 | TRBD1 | CAITTSDRGTGELFF | TGTGCCATCACCACCTCGGACAGGGGCACCGGGGAGCTGTTTTTT
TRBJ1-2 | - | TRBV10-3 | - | CAIRTYRERGLINYGYTF | TGTGCCATCAGGACCTACAGGGAACGCGGCCTTATTAACTATGGCTACACCTTC
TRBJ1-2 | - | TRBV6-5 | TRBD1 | CASSQGAPNGYTF | TGTGCCAGCAGTCAGGGGGCGCCCAATGGCTACACCTTC
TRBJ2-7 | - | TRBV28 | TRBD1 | CASSSAGTGYHEQYF | TGTGCCAGCAGTTCGGCCGGGACAGGTTACCACGAGCAGTACTTC
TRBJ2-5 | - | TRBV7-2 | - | CASSPRRSFQETQYF | TGTGCCAGCAGCCCTAGACGGAGCTTCCAAGAGACCCAGTACTTC
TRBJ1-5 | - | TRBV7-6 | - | CASSQDLEGNQPQHF | TGTGCCAGCAGCCAAGATCTAGAGGGCAATCAGCCCCAGCATTTT
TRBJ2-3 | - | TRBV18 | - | CASSPRQADLTDTQYF | TGTGCCAGCTCACCTCGGCAAGCGGACCTCACAGATACGCAGTATTTT
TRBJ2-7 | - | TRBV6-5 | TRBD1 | CASSYEGTGGRRQYF | TGTGCCAGCAGTTACGAAGGGACAGGGGGCAGGCGGCAGTACTTC
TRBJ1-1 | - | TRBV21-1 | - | CASSDTGGVDTEAFF | TGTGCCAGCAGCGACACAGGGGGGGTGGACACTGAAGCTTTCTTT
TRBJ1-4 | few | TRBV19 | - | CASSTQSEKLFF | TGTGCCAGTAGTACGCAATCTGAAAAACTGTTTTTT
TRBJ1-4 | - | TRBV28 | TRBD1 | CASRTTGTGEEKLFF | TGTGCCAGCAGAACCACCGGGACAGGGGAGGAAAAACTGTTTTTT
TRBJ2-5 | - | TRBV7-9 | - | CASSFTARGALLETQYF | TGTGCCAGCAGCTTTACTGCCAGGGGAGCCTTATTAGAGACCCAGTACTTC
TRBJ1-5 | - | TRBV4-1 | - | CASSLNVYQGNQPQHF | TGCGCCAGCAGCCTCAACGTGTATCAGGGGAATCAGCCCCAGCATTTT
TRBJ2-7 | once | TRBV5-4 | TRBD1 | CASSLGQGYYEQYF | TGTGCCAGCAGCTTGGGACAGGGCTACTACGAGCAGTACTTC